This T cell receptor beta chain was found in a study of blood T cell repertoires in COVID-19. Turning to the study itself: Acute and convalescent COVID-19 specimens originated in the United States, Italy and Spain. Sources were T cells, B-cell-depleted T cells, or PBMCs; the material itself was cDNA or gDNA.

In the source study's methods: Amplification of reference gene primers was used by the study to estimate nucleated cell counts. Method: immunoSEQ multiplex PCR; TCRdb's copy keeps in-frame clones and lacks some. Clonal size and the V and J genes are those of that table, whereas D and trimming came from the DNA. This sample carries about 87,000 clones, about nine tenths of them seen once, and the ten largest clones take approximately 4.4%. The clonotype comes from an elderly woman with acute or convalescent COVID-19. Sequenced material: peripheral blood.

CDR3 sequence (DNA): TGTGCCAGCAGCTTTCCCGGGACAGGGAAGTCTGAGCAGTTCTTC. Translating gives CASSFPGTGKSEQFF. The chain carries TRBV5-5 and TRBJ2-1, with TRBD1 identical over 9 bases. This CDR3 has 15 residues. Trimming took 2 bases from V and 9 from J; bases not matched to a gene: 9. Looked up from germline, CDR1 is SGHKS and CDR2 is YYEKEE (reference sequence).